A selection of T cell receptor beta chains follows, all from one sample in a study of blood T cell repertoires in COVID-19. The table came from immunoSEQ multiplex PCR; TCRdb's copy has only in-frame clones and leaves some out. The table shows about 160,000 clones, with roughly 73% occurring only once. Material for sequencing was peripheral blood. These receptors were obtained from a man aged 70-80 years with acute or convalescent COVID-19. Both conserved end residues are part of each CDR3. Each record gives: V gene, clone size, D gene, J gene, CDR3 protein, CDR3 DNA. The D gene is left open where the match is weak. Expanded clones get a size class; other rows say once, few or many, or leave the size out.

v_gene: TRBV7-2; abundance: once; d_gene: .; j_gene: TRBJ2-7; CDR3aa: CASSLDGSGISYEQYF; CDR3nt: TGTGCCAGCAGCTTAGATGGTAGCGGAATCTCCTACGAGCAGTACTTC
v_gene: TRBV5-1; abundance: few; d_gene: TRBD2; j_gene: TRBJ2-2; CDR3aa: CASRTSGTVTGELFF; CDR3nt: TGCGCCAGCAGAACTAGCGGGACGGTCACCGGGGAGCTGTTTTTT
v_gene: TRBV7-9; abundance: few; d_gene: .; j_gene: TRBJ1-5; CDR3aa: CASSGLSNQPQHF; CDR3nt: TGTGCCAGCAGCGGGCTTAGCAATCAGCCCCAGCATTTT
v_gene: TRBV11-3; abundance: .; d_gene: TRBD1; j_gene: TRBJ2-7; CDR3aa: CASSLVGQGASEQYF; CDR3nt: TGTGCCAGCAGCTTAGTGGGACAGGGGGCTAGCGAGCAGTACTTC
v_gene: TRBV5-1; abundance: .; d_gene: .; j_gene: TRBJ1-1; CDR3aa: CASSLPGQTYTEAFF; CDR3nt: TGCGCCAGCAGCTTGCCTGGACAGACGTACACTGAAGCTTTCTTT
v_gene: TRBV18; abundance: .; d_gene: .; j_gene: TRBJ2-2; CDR3aa: CASSDQVNTGELFF; CDR3nt: TGTGCCAGCTCAGACCAGGTTAACACCGGGGAGCTGTTTTTT
v_gene: TRBV14; abundance: .; d_gene: .; j_gene: TRBJ1-5; CDR3aa: CASSQGPLQPQHF; CDR3nt: TGTGCCAGCAGCCAAGGTCCACTTCAGCCCCAGCATTTT
v_gene: TRBV7-6; abundance: once; d_gene: TRBD1; j_gene: TRBJ1-1; CDR3aa: CASSLAPRGGLSSGTEAFF; CDR3nt: TGTGCCAGCAGCTTAGCCCCACGAGGGGGCCTCTCTTCAGGCACTGAAGCTTTCTTT
v_gene: TRBV7-8; abundance: .; d_gene: TRBD1; j_gene: TRBJ2-6; CDR3aa: CASTRTGRTGANVLTF; CDR3nt: TGTGCCAGCACCAGGACAGGAAGAACTGGGGCCAACGTCCTGACTTTC
v_gene: TRBV28; abundance: .; d_gene: TRBD1; j_gene: TRBJ2-1; CDR3aa: CASSLSGQGIGNEQFF; CDR3nt: TGTGCCAGCAGTTTATCCGGACAGGGGATCGGCAATGAGCAGTTCTTC
v_gene: TRBV24-1; abundance: .; d_gene: .; j_gene: TRBJ2-1; CDR3aa: CATGHRSSYNEQFF; CDR3nt: TGTGCCACCGGACACCGGAGCTCCTACAATGAGCAGTTCTTC
v_gene: TRBV11-1; abundance: once; d_gene: .; j_gene: TRBJ2-5; CDR3aa: CASSLPGAETQYF; CDR3nt: TGTGCCAGCAGCTTACCGGGAGCAGAGACCCAGTACTTC
v_gene: TRBV11-2; abundance: .; d_gene: .; j_gene: TRBJ2-1; CDR3aa: CASSLGTVSSYNEQFF; CDR3nt: TGTGCCAGCAGCTTAGGTACGGTGAGCTCCTACAATGAGCAGTTCTTC
v_gene: TRBV11-3; abundance: .; d_gene: .; j_gene: TRBJ2-5; CDR3aa: CASSPRDSQWGAQYF; CDR3nt: TGTGCCAGCAGCCCCCGGGACAGCCAGTGGGGGGCCCAGTACTTC
v_gene: TRBV2; abundance: .; d_gene: .; j_gene: TRBJ1-6; CDR3aa: CASSLSLSPLHF; CDR3nt: TGTGCCAGCAGTCTCTCCCTATCACCCCTCCACTTT
v_gene: TRBV28; abundance: .; d_gene: TRBD1; j_gene: TRBJ1-5; CDR3aa: CASRLLTGNNQPQHF; CDR3nt: TGTGCCAGCAGGTTACTGACAGGGAACAATCAGCCCCAGCATTTT
v_gene: TRBV7-2; abundance: few; d_gene: TRBD2; j_gene: TRBJ2-7; CDR3aa: CASSVASGGFGSYEQYF; CDR3nt: TGTGCCAGCAGCGTGGCTAGCGGGGGTTTTGGGTCCTACGAGCAGTACTTC
v_gene: TRBV4-2; abundance: .; d_gene: TRBD2; j_gene: TRBJ2-7; CDR3aa: CASSQDDGLAGVEQYF; CDR3nt: TGTGCCAGCAGCCAAGATGATGGACTAGCGGGAGTCGAGCAGTACTTC
v_gene: TRBV18; abundance: .; d_gene: .; j_gene: TRBJ1-5; CDR3aa: CASSPPEQGSQPQHF; CDR3nt: TGTGCCAGCTCACCACCGGAACAGGGCAGTCAGCCCCAGCATTTT
v_gene: TRBV5-1; abundance: few; d_gene: TRBD1; j_gene: TRBJ2-3; CDR3aa: CASSSPGTGVADTQYF; CDR3nt: TGCGCCAGCAGCTCTCCCGGGACAGGGGTGGCAGATACGCAGTATTTT
v_gene: TRBV6-5; abundance: .; d_gene: .; j_gene: TRBJ2-2; CDR3aa: CASNPGEANTGELFF; CDR3nt: TGTGCCAGCAATCCGGGAGAAGCGAACACCGGGGAGCTGTTTTTT
v_gene: TRBV9; abundance: .; d_gene: .; j_gene: TRBJ1-6; CDR3aa: CASSVAWGGDSPLHF; CDR3nt: TGTGCCAGCAGCGTAGCCTGGGGAGGTGATTCACCCCTCCACTTT
v_gene: TRBV5-1; abundance: few; d_gene: TRBD1; j_gene: TRBJ2-7; CDR3aa: CASSLGTGGTSYEQYF; CDR3nt: TGCGCCAGCAGCTTGGGGACAGGGGGTACCTCCTACGAGCAGTACTTC
v_gene: TRBV5-1; abundance: few; d_gene: .; j_gene: TRBJ2-3; CDR3aa: CASSSGLRDTDTQYF; CDR3nt: TGCGCCAGCAGCTCCGGACTTCGAGATACAGATACGCAGTATTTT
v_gene: TRBV19; abundance: .; d_gene: TRBD1; j_gene: TRBJ1-2; CDR3aa: CASSWDRGPASNYGYTF; CDR3nt: TGTGCCAGTAGCTGGGACAGGGGGCCCGCTTCTAACTATGGCTACACCTTC
v_gene: TRBV6-2/TRBV6-3; abundance: once; d_gene: TRBD1; j_gene: TRBJ2-7; CDR3aa: CASSWELGRGDRSYEQYF; CDR3nt: TGTGCCAGCAGTTGGGAGTTGGGTCGCGGGGACAGGTCCTACGAGCAGTACTTC
v_gene: TRBV24-1; abundance: once; d_gene: TRBD1; j_gene: TRBJ1-5; CDR3aa: CATSEGTGGDQPQHF; CDR3nt: TGTGCCACCAGTGAGGGGACAGGGGGGGATCAGCCCCAGCATTTT
v_gene: TRBV14; abundance: many; d_gene: TRBD1; j_gene: TRBJ2-7; CDR3aa: CASSQGRDSSVRYEQYF; CDR3nt: TGTGCCAGCAGCCAAGGCCGGGACAGTTCAGTGCGCTACGAGCAGTACTTC